One sample yielded the 15 T cell receptor beta chains listed below, sequenced in a study of chronic HIV infection and antiretroviral therapy (dated by TCRdb to about 2015). The library was built by means of 5' RACE. Sequencer: Illumina MiSeq. The public reads were reprocessed in TCRdb via fastp at Q25 and MiXCR, keeping in-frame beta chains. Under each unique CDR3 protein, matching rows form one entry showing the most common genes and DNA. This sample lists roughly 50,000 distinct CDR3 sequences; about 18% were detected once. The top ten constitute 2.8% of the sample. Material: peripheral blood. These receptors were collected from an adult who had HIV and had not received antiretroviral therapy, or was an uninfected healthy control (not recorded which).

In this sample, this clonotype turned up a few times. The chain combines TRBV6-6 with TRBJ2-5; 13 nucleotides agree with TRBD2. The CDR3 loop spans 17 amino acids. V was clipped by 8 bases and J by 4 bases; unmatched bases: 13. CDR1 and CDR2 from the germline V gene are MNHNY and SVGAGI (reference sequence). CDR3 DNA sequence: TGTGCCAGCCGTAACCCAAACAGACTAGCGGGAGGAGAGACCCAGTACTTC. Translation gives CASRNPNRLAGGETQYF.

The genes are TRBV10-3 and TRBJ1-1; D is possibly TRBD1 (6 bases). The CDR3 extends over 13 amino acids. V was cut by 8 bases and J by 7 bases, with 17 bases left in between. The germline gives CDR1 ENHRY, CDR2 SYGVKD. Here the CDR3 reads CAIGRDTRFEAFF. DNA of the CDR3: TGTGCCATCGGCCGGGACACACGGTTTGAAGCTTTCTTT.

This clonotype was counted a single time. The rearrangement uses TRBV4-1 and TRBJ1-1; 7 nucleotides agree with TRBD1. The CDR3 length is 14 residues. Per germline, CDR1 MGHRA and CDR2 YSYEKL. The V segment lost 2 bases and the J segment 5 bases; nucleotides outside the gene matches: 5. The CDR3 DNA sequence: TGCGCCAGCAGCCAAATCGACAGGGTGACTGAAGCTTTCTTT. Protein: CASSQIDRVTEAFF.

The rearrangement uses TRBV28 and TRBJ2-1; D may correspond to TRBD1 or TRBD2 (5 bases each). The CDR3 runs to 14 residues. The V end lost 4 bases, the J end lost 6 bases, and 13 bases lay between the germline ends. Germline CDR1 is MDHEN and CDR2 is SYDVKM. The CDR3 sequence: CASSSGTELNEQFF. CDR3 coding DNA: TGTGCCAGCAGTTCCGGGACCGAACTCAATGAGCAGTTCTTC.

This clonotype appeared a few times. V and J are TRBV3-1 and TRBJ2-1; 14 nucleotides align to TRBD2. The CDR3 length is 19 residues. Germline loops: CDR1 LGHDT, CDR2 YNNKEL (reference sequence). The V and J ends lost 4 bases and 9 bases, in that order; junction bases with no gene match: 17. The CDR3 nucleotides are TGTGCCAGCAGCCCCGACCCTAGAGGGACTAGCGGGAGAGTCGGTGAGCAGTTCTTC. Its protein product is CASSPDPRGTSGRVGEQFF.

The rearrangement uses TRBV28 and TRBJ1-1; 9 bases agree with TRBD1. CDR1 is MDHEN, CDR2 SYDVKM, per germline. J was trimmed by 4 bases and V by 2 bases; bases with no gene match: 17. This CDR3 spans 19 amino acids. The CDR3 loop reads CASSLGNRGRGVGGTEAFF. Here the CDR3 DNA reads TGTGCCAGCAGTTTAGGTAACAGGGGGCGCGGCGTGGGCGGCACTGAAGCTTTCTTT.

This chain connects TRBV30 to TRBJ1-5, with D possibly matching TRBD1 (6 bases). CDR1 and CDR2 (germline): GTSNPN, SVGIG (reference sequence). Trimming shortened V by 0 bases and J by 1 base, and 10 bases separated the two germline ends. The CDR3 sequence is 15 residues long. In DNA, the CDR3 is TGTGCCTGGAGTGTACAGGGCGGAAGCAATCAGCCCCAGCATTTT. It yields the protein CAWSVQGGSNQPQHF.

The chain carries TRBV20-1 and TRBJ2-1; TRBD2 agrees at 7 bases. J gave up 3 bases and V 6 bases, and 8 bases lay outside the gene matches. Germline lookup yields CDR1 DFQATT and CDR2 SNEGSKA (reference sequence). The CDR3 length is 14 residues. DNA of the CDR3: TGCAGTGCCATCTCTAGCGGCGTCTACAATGAGCAGTTCTTC. Amino acids: CSAISSGVYNEQFF.

The chain is built from TRBV9 and TRBJ2-5, with 10 bases matching TRBD2. The ends lost 4 bases at V and 4 bases at J; junction bases unmatched: 7. The CDR3 is 15 residues long. The germline V gene has CDR1 SGDLS and CDR2 YYNGEE. DNA of the CDR3: TGTGCCAGCAGCCCTCCAGCGGGAGGGCGAGAGACCCAGTACTTC. It translates to CASSPPAGGRETQYF.

J is TRBJ2-3 and V is TRBV10-3; 9 bases are shared with TRBD2. This CDR3 comprises 14 residues. Germline trimming cut 8 bases from V and 3 bases from J; bases unmatched to any gene: 6. Germline V CDR1 and CDR2: ENHRY, SYGVKD. CDR3 sequence reads: CAIGVREGTDTQYF. The CDR3 DNA reads as TGTGCCATCGGAGTGCGGGAGGGGACAGATACGCAGTATTTT.

This clonotype occurred a few times. The rearrangement uses TRBV27 and TRBJ1-5; TRBD1 agrees at 8 bases. Per the germline V gene, CDR1 is MNHEY and CDR2 is SMNVEV (reference sequence). This CDR3 region has 17 residues. The trim removed 5 bases at V and 1 base at J, leaving 10 bases unmatched. The DNA for the CDR3 is TGTGCCAGCAGTCGCACCGGGACAGGAAGAAGCAATCAGCCCCAGCATTTT. Translated, it gives CASSRTGTGRSNQPQHF.

V gene TRBV29-1 combines with J gene TRBJ2-7, with unresolved D. Trimming pared 6 bases from V and 4 bases from J, leaving 10 bases between. Germline assignment: CDR1 SQVTM and CDR2 ANQGSEA. The CDR3 has 11 amino acids. This CDR3 is CSVVSLYEQYF. The CDR3 region has the DNA TGCAGCGTGGTATCCCTTTACGAGCAGTACTTC.

J is TRBJ2-7 and V is TRBV20-1; D possibly uses TRBD1 or TRBD2 (5 bases each). There are 14 residues in the CDR3. Germline V gene sequence: CDR1 DFQATT, CDR2 SNEGSKA (reference sequence). V gave up 5 bases and J gave up 4 bases, with 18 bases separating them. The CDR3 sequence: CSAPRPGTAYEQYF. CDR3 nucleotide sequence: TGCAGTGCTCCCCGACCCGGGACCGCGTACGAGCAGTACTTC.

The gene calls are TRBV6-5 and TRBJ2-5, with 15 bases that match TRBD2. Trimming cost V 6 bases and J 5 bases; bases outside gene matches: 4. CDR1 and CDR2 from the germline V gene are MNHEY and SVGAGI. The CDR3 totals 15 residues. For the CDR3, the DNA is TGTGCCAGCAGGCCCGGGACTAGCGGGAGGGAGACCCAGTACTTC. Its translation: CASRPGTSGRETQYF.

This clonotype was counted at least ten times. V is TRBV12-3 or TRBV12-4 and J is TRBJ1-4; D not resolved. The V end was cut by 6 bases, the J end by 8 bases, with 16 bases between. This CDR3 has 14 amino acids. The CDR3, as DNA: TGTGCCAGCAGGATGAGTAAAAGGGAGGAAAAACTGTTTTTT. As protein: CASRMSKREEKLFF.